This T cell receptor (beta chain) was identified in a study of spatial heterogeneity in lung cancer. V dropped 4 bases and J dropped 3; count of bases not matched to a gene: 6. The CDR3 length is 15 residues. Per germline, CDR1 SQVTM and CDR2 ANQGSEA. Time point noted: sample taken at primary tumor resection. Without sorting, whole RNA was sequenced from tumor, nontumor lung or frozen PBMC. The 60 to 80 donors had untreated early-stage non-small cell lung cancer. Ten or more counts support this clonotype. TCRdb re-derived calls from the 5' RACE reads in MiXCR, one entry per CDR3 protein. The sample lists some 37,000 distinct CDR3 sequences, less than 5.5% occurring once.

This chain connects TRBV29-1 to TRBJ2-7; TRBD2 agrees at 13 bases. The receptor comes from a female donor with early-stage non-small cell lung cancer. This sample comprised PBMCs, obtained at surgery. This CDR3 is CSVGTSGSGDYEQYF. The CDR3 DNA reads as TGCAGCGTTGGGACTAGCGGGAGCGGAGACTACGAGCAGTACTTC.